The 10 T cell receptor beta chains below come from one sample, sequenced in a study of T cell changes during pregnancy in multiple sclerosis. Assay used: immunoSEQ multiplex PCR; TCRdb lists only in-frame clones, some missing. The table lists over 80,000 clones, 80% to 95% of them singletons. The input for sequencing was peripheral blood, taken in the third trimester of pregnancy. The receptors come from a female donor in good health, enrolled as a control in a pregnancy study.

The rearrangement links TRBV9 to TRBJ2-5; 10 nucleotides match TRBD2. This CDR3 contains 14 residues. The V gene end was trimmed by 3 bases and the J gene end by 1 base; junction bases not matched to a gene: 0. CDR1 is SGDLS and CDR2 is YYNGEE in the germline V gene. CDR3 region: CASSERGGQETQYF. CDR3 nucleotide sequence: TGTGCCAGCAGCGAGCGGGGGGGCCAAGAGACCCAGTACTTC.

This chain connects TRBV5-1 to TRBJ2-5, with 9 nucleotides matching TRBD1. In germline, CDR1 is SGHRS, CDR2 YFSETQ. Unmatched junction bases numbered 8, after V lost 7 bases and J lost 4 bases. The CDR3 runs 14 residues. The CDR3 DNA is TGCGCCAGCGGAACCGGGACAGGGACAGAGACCCAGTACTTC. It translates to CASGTGTGTETQYF.

CDR3: CASSQAGTSGRVGEQYF. The CDR3 DNA sequence: TGTGCCAGCAGTCAAGCCGGGACTAGCGGGAGGGTAGGTGAGCAGTACTTC. The V call is TRBV28, the J call TRBJ2-7, with 16 positions matching TRBD2. In germline, CDR1 is MDHEN, CDR2 SYDVKM. V lost 5 bases and J lost 7; bases outside the gene matches: 11. The CDR3 contains 17 residues.

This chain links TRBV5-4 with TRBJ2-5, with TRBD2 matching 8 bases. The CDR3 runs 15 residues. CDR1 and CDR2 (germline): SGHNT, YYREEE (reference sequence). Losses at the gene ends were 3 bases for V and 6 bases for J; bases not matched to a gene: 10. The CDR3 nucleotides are TGTGCCAGCAGCTCTGGTGAGGGACTAGTGAAGACCCAGTACTTC. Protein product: CASSSGEGLVKTQYF.

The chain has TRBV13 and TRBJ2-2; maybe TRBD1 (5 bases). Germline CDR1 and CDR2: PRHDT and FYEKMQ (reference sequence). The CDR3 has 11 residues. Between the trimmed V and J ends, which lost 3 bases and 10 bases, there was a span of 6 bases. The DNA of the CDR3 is TGTGCCAGCAGCTTGGGGCCGGAGCTGTTTTTT. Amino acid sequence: CASSLGPELFF.

The CDR3 sequence: CASSQDRTSGYYEQYF. In nucleotides, the CDR3 is TGTGCCAGCAGCCAAGATCGTACTAGCGGTTACTACGAGCAGTACTTC. The V and J genes are TRBV14 and TRBJ2-7; 8 bases are a match to TRBD2. This CDR3 comprises 16 residues. The V segment lost 0 bases and the J segment 3 bases; nucleotides outside the gene matches: 7. Germline CDR1 reads SGHDN; CDR2 reads FVKESK.

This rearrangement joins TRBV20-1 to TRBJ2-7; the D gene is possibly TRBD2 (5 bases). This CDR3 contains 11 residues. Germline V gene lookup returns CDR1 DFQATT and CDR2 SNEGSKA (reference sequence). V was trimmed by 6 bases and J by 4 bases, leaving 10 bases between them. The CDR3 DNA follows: TGCAGTGCCGCCGGGGAGTACGAGCAGTACTTC. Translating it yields CSAAGEYEQYF.

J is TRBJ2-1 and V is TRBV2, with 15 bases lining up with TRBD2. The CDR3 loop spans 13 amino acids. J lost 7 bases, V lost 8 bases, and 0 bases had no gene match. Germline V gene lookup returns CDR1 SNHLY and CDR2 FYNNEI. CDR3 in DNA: TGTGCCAGCGGGACTAGCGGGGGGAATGAGCAGTTCTTC. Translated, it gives CASGTSGGNEQFF.

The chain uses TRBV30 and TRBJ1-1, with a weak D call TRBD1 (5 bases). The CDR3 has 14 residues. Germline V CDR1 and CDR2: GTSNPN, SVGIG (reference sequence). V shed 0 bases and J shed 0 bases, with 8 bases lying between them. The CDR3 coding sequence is TGTGCCTGGAGTGTACGACAGTTGAACACTGAAGCTTTCTTT. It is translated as CAWSVRQLNTEAFF. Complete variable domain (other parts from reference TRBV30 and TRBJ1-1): SQTIHQWPATLVQPVGSPLSLECTVEGTSNPNLYWYRQAAGRGLQLLFYSVGIGQISSEVPQNLSASRPQDRQFILSSKKLLLSDSGFYLCAWSVRQLNTEAFFGQGTRLTVV.

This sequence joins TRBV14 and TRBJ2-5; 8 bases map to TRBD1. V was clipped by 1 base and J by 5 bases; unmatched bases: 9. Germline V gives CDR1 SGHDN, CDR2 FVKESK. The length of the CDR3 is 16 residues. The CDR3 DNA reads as TGTGCCAGCAGCCAAGCAGGGGGCAATTGGAGGGAGACCCAGTACTTC. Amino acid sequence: CASSQAGGNWRETQYF. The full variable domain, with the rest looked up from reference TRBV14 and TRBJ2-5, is EAGVTQFPSHSVIEKGQTVTLRCDPISGHDNLYWYRRVMGKEIKFLLHFVKESKQDESGMPNNRFLAERTGGTYSTLKVQPAELEDSGVYFCASSQAGGNWRETQYFGPGTRLLVL.